This TCR beta chain comes out of a study of cytomegalovirus exposure and HLA in healthy donors. Study-wide findings and caveats: Looking again later, the authors saw that most CMV-associated TCR beta chains seemed HLA-restricted. When presence/absence was analysed, sequencing depth was taken to be roughly uniform across donors.

About this clone itself: Its specificity is not known.

PCR involved 60 Vbeta and 13 Jbeta primers. Repertoires were generated with immunoSEQ multiplex PCR, while TCRdb's copy carries only in-frame clones and drops some. The repertoire holds some 130,000 clones, with around 82% as singletons. Healthy bone marrow donors made up the donor group. Each donor was nominally healthy when sampled (though unrecorded immune exposures were likely). Germline CDR1 SGHNT, CDR2 YENEEA. The length of the CDR3 is 11 residues. The V end was cut by 4 bases, the J end by 5 bases, with 2 bases between. The TCR was taken from a male donor in good health and CMV-seropositive. Specimen: PBMCs. The V call is TRBV11-3, the J call TRBJ2-2; D gene ambiguous. This CDR3 reads CASSSTGELFF. The CDR3 DNA sequence: TGTGCCAGCAGCTCTACCGGGGAGCTGTTTTTT.